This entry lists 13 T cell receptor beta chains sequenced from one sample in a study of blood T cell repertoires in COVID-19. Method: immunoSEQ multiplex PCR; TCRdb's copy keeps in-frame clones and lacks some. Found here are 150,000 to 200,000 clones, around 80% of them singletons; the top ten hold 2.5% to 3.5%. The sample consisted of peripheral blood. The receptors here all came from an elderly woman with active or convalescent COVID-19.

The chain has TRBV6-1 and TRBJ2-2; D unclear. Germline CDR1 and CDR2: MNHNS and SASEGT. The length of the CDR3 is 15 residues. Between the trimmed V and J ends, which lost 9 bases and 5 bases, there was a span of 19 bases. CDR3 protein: CASRLVPLKTGELFF. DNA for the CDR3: TGTGCCAGTCGATTAGTCCCCCTGAAGACCGGGGAGCTGTTTTTT.

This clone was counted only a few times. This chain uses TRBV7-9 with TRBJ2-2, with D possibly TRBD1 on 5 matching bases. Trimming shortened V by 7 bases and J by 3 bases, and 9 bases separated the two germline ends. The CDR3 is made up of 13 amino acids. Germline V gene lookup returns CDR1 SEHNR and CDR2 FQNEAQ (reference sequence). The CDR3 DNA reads TGTGCCAGCAACCAGGGTTACACCGGGGAGCTGTTTTTT. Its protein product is CASNQGYTGELFF.

The CDR3: CASRQDNYEQYF. Written as DNA, the CDR3 is TGTGCCAGCCGGCAAGACAACTACGAGCAGTACTTC. This rearrangement joins TRBV6-5 to TRBJ2-7; D is undetermined. V dropped 8 bases and J dropped 3 bases, with 11 bases sitting between them. The V gene's germline CDR1 is MNHEY and CDR2 SVGAGI. CDR3 size: 12 residues.

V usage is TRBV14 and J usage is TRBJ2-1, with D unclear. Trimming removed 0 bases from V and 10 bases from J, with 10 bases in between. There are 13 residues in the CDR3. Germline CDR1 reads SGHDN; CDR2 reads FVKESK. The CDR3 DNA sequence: TGTGCCAGCAGCCAAGAATTGAGTGCCGAGCAGTTCTTC. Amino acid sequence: CASSQELSAEQFF.

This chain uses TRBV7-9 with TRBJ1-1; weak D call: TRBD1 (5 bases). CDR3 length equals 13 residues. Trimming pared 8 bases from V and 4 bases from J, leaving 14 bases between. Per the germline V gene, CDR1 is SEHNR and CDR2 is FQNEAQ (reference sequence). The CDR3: CASRKDIVTEAFF. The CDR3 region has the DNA TGTGCCAGCCGGAAGGACATCGTCACTGAAGCTTTCTTT.

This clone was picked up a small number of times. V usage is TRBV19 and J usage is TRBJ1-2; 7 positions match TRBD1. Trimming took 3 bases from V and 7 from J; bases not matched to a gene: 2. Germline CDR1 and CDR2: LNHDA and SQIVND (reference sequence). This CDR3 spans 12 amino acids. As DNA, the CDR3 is TGTGCCAGTAGTATCGACAGGGCTGGCTACACCTTC. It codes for CASSIDRAGYTF.

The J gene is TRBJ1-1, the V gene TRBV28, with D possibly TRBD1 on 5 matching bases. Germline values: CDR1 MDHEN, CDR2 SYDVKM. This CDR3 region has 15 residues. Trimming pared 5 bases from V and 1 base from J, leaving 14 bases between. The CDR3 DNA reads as TGTGCCAGCAGTGTCGTAGGGGCAGGGAACACTGAAGCTTTCTTT. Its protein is CASSVVGAGNTEAFF.

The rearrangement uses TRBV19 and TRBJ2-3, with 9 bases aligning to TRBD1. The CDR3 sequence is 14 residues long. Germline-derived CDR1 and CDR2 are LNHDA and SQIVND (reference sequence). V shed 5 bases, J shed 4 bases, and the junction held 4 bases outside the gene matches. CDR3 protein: CASSRTGGSDTQYF. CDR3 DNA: TGTGCCAGTAGTCGCACAGGGGGCTCAGATACGCAGTATTTT.

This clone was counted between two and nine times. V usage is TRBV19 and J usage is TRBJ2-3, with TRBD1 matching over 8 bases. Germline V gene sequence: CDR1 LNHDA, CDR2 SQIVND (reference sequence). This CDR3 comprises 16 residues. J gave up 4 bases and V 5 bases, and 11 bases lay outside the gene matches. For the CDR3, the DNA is TGTGCCAGTAGTGATCCTGGGAGACAGGGGCCAGATACGCAGTATTTT. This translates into CASSDPGRQGPDTQYF.

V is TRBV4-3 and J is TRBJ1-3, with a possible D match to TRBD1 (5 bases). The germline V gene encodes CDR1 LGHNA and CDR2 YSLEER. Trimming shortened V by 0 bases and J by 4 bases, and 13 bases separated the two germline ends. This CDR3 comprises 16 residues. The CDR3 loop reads CASSQDFQGIGNTIYF. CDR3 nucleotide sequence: TGCGCCAGCAGCCAAGATTTTCAGGGAATAGGAAACACCATATATTTT.

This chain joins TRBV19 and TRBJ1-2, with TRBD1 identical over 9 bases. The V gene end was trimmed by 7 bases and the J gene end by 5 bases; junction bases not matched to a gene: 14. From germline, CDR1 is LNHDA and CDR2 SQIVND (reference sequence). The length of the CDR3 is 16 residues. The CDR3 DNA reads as TGTGCCAGTACCCCCTGGACGGGACAGGGAGAATATGGCTACACCTTC. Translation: CASTPWTGQGEYGYTF.

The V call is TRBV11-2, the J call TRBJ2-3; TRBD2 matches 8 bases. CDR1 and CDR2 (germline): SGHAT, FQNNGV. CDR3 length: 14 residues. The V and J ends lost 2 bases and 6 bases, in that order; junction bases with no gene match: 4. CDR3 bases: TGTGCCAGCAGCTTAAGTCGCGGGGGGGATACGCAGTATTTT. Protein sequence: CASSLSRGGDTQYF.

The CDR3 spells CASSSRTAQETQYF. The CDR3 DNA reads TGTGCCAGCAGTTCCCGGACAGCACAAGAGACCCAGTACTTC. The chain is built from TRBV7-9 and TRBJ2-5; D may be TRBD1 (6 bases). Germline lookup yields CDR1 SEHNR and CDR2 FQNEAQ (reference sequence). V lost 6 bases, J lost 2 bases, and 13 bases lay in between. The CDR3 contains 14 residues.